The T cell receptor beta chain under discussion was sequenced for a study of blood T cell repertoires in COVID-19. Background on the study: Italy, Spain and the United States were the sources of the convalescent and acute COVID-19 samples. PBMCs, B-cell-depleted T cells, or T cells provided the cDNA or gDNA that made up the material.

In the original processing: The assay estimated nucleated cells by amplifying reference gene primers. Only in-frame clones appear in the TCRdb table, and some are missing; sequencing was by immunoSEQ multiplex PCR. The DNA gave D and trimming, while V, J and clone size come from that table. Seen here are some 530,000 clones, 80% to 90% observed once, and the top ten hold 3% to 4%. The V end lost 4 bases, the J end lost 6 bases, and 12 bases lay between the germline ends. This CDR3 has 14 residues. Germline V lookup: CDR1 SGHTA, CDR2 FQGTGA. The TCR originated in a human donor in a cohort sampled during active COVID-19. The chain links TRBV7-3 to TRBJ2-2, with D tentatively TRBD2 (6 bases). Sequenced sample: peripheral blood. DNA of the CDR3: TGTGCCAGCAGCTCGTCCGGGGGTTCCGGGGAGCTGTTTTTT. It yields the protein CASSSSGGSGELFF.